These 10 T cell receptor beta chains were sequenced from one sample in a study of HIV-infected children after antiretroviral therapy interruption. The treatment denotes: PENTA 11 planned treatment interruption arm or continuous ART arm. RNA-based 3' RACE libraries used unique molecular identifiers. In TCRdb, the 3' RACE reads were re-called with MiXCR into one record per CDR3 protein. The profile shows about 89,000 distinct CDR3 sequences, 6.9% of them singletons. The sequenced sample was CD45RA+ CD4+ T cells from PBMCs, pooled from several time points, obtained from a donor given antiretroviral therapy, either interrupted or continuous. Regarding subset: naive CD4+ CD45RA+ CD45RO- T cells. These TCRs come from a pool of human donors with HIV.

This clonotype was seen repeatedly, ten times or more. CDR3 residues: CSVGGVDMGYGYTF. CDR3 coding DNA: TGCAGCGTTGGCGGGGTTGATATGGGGTATGGCTACACCTTC. The chain carries TRBV29-1 and TRBJ1-2; D not certain. Trimming pared 4 bases from V and 5 bases from J, leaving 17 bases between. Germline V lookup: CDR1 SQVTM, CDR2 ANQGSEA. The CDR3 totals 14 residues.

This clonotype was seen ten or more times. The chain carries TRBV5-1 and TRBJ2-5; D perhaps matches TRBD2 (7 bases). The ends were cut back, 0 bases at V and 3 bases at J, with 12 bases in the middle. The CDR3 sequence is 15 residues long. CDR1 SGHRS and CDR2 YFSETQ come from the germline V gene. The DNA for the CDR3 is TGCGCCAGCAGCTTGGTACCGGGGGGCGAAGAGACCCAGTACTTC. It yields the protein CASSLVPGGEETQYF. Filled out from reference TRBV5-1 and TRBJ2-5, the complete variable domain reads KAGVTQTPRYLIKTRGQQVTLSCSPISGHRSVSWYQQTPGQGLQFLFEYFSETQRNKGNFPGRFSGRQFSNSRSEMNVSTLELGDSALYLCASSLVPGGEETQYFGPGTRLLVL.

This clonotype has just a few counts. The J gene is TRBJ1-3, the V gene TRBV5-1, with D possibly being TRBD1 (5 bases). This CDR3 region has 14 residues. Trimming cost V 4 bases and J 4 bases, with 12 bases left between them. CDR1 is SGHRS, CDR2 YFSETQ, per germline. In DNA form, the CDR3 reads TGCGCCAGCAGCCTCGGACAACTAGGAAACACCATATATTTT. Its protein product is CASSLGQLGNTIYF.

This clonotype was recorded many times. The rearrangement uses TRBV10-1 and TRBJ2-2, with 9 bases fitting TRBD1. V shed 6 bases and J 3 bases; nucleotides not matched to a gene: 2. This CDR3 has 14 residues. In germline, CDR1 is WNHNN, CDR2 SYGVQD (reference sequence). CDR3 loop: CASRRDRDTGELFF. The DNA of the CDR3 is TGCGCCAGCAGGAGGGACAGGGACACCGGGGAGCTGTTTTTT.

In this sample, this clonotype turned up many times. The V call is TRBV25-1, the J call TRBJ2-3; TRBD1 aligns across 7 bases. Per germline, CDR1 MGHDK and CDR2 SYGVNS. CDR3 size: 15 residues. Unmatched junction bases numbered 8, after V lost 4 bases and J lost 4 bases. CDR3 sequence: CASSGTGALPDTQYF. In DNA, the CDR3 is TGTGCCAGCAGTGGAACAGGGGCCTTGCCAGATACGCAGTATTTT.

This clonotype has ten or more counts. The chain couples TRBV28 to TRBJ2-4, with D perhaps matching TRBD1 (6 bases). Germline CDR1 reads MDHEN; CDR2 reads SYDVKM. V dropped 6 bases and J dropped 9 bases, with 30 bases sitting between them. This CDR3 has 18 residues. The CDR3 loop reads CASREPTGDALPLGIQYF. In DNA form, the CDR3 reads TGTGCCAGCAGGGAGCCGACAGGAGACGCTCTCCCGTTAGGCATTCAGTACTTC. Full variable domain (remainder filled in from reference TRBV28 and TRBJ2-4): DVKVTQSSRYLVKRTGEKVFLECVQDMDHENMFWYRQDPGLGLRLIYFSYDVKMKEKGDIPEGYSVSREKKERFSLILESASTNQTSMYLCASREPTGDALPLGIQYFGAGTRLSVL.

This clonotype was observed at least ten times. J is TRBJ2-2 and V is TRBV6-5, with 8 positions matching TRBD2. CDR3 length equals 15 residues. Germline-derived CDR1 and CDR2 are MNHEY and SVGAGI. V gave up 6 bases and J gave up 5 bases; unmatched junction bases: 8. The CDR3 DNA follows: TGTGCCAGCAGATCGGTCGGGGGGGGTACCGGGGAGCTGTTTTTT. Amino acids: CASRSVGGGTGELFF.

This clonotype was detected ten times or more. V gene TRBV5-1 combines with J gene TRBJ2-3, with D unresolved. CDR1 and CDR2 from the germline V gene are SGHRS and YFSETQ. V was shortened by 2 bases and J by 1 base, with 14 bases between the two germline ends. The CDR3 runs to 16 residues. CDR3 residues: CASSLVAEWGTDTQYF. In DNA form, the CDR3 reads TGCGCCAGCAGCTTAGTGGCAGAATGGGGCACAGATACGCAGTATTTT.

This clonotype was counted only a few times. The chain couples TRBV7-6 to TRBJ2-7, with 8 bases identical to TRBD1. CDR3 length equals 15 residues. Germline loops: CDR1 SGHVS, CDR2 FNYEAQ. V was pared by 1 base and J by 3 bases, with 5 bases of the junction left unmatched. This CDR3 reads CASSLGTGIFYEQYF. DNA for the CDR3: TGTGCCAGCAGCTTAGGGACAGGGATTTTCTACGAGCAGTACTTC.

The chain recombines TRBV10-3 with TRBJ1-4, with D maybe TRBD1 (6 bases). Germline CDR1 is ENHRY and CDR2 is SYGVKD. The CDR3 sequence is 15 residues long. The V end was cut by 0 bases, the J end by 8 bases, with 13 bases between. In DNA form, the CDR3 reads TGTGCCATCAGTGAGTCGACCAGGGGAGGGGAAAAACTGTTTTTT. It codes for CAISESTRGGEKLFF.